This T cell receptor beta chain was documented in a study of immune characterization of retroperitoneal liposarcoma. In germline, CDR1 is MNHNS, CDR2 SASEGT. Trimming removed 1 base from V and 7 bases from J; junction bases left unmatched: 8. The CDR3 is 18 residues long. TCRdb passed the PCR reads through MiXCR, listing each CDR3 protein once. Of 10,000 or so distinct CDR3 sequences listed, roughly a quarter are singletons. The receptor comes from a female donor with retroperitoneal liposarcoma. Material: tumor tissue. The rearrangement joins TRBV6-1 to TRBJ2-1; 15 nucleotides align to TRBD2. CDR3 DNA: TGTGCCAGCAGTGAAGTAGGACTAGCGGGAGGGCCGGGTAATGAGCAGTTCTTC. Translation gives CASSEVGLAGGPGNEQFF.